This TCR beta chain was profiled in a study of blood T cell repertoires in COVID-19. Study details: The study drew acute and convalescent COVID-19 samples from the United States, Italy and Spain. PBMCs, B-cell-depleted T cells, or T cells provided the cDNA or gDNA that made up the material.

Per the study methods: Cell counts per sample came from amplifying reference gene primers. Some clones are missing from TCRdb's copy, which holds only in-frame ones; the method was immunoSEQ multiplex PCR. D and trimming were read from the DNA, whereas the V and J calls and clone size are those reported in that table. The table has around 250,000 clones, over 65% seen once. The CDR3 totals 16 residues. Trimming removed 2 bases from V and 0 bases from J; junction bases left unmatched: 4. Per germline, CDR1 SGHRS and CDR2 YFSETQ. The sequenced sample consisted of peripheral blood. The sequence derives from a man between 60 and 75 years old who had recovered from COVID-19. The V call is TRBV5-1, the J call TRBJ2-1; 8 nucleotides align to TRBD1. The CDR3 is CASSFTGGSSYNEQFF. The CDR3 coding sequence is TGCGCCAGCAGCTTTACAGGGGGTAGCTCCTACAATGAGCAGTTCTTC.